The rows below give T cell receptor beta chains drawn from one sample of a study of blood T cell repertoires in COVID-19. Sequencing used immunoSEQ multiplex PCR; TCRdb keeps in-frame clones, though not all of them. The table lists roughly 200,000 clones, approximately 80% of them singletons. Sequencing was performed on PBMCs or T cells enriched from blood (not recorded which). Every receptor here comes from a man aged 40-49 years who had recovered from COVID-19. CDR3s include the opening cysteine and the closing phenylalanine or tryptophan. Fields, in order: CDR3 protein, CDR3 DNA, D gene, clone size, J gene, V gene. A D gene is named only where the DNA matches it firmly. A row's size may be missing; if present it is once, few, many or a size class.

CASSLGSPGYTF,TGTGCCAGCAGTCTAGGCTCTCCGGGCTACACCTTC,.,few,TRBJ1-2,TRBV28
CASSQEPGDGPSNYGYTF,TGTGCCAGCAGCCAAGAACCGGGTGATGGCCCCTCTAACTATGGCTACACCTTC,.,.,TRBJ1-2,TRBV3-1/TRBV3-2
CASAGDSGGYTF,TGCGCCAGCGCAGGGGATTCGGGAGGCTACACCTTC,.,.,TRBJ1-2,TRBV5-1
CASSIALGGGVTEAFF,TGTGCCAGTAGTATCGCCCTGGGAGGGGGAGTCACTGAAGCTTTCTTT,.,.,TRBJ1-1,TRBV19
CASNPGLLLKAFF,TGTGCCAGCAATCCGGGACTCCTTTTGAAAGCTTTCTTT,.,.,TRBJ1-1,TRBV28
CASSEDRASTEAFF,TGTGCCAGCAGTGAAGACAGGGCGAGTACTGAAGCTTTCTTT,.,few,TRBJ1-1,TRBV6-1
CASSLAWHRGNDKNIQYF,TGTGCCAGCAGTCTCGCTTGGCACAGGGGTAATGACAAAAACATTCAGTACTTC,TRBD1,.,TRBJ2-4,TRBV6-6
CASSVGARTEAFF,TGTGCCAGCAGCGTAGGCGCGAGGACTGAAGCTTTCTTT,.,.,TRBJ1-1,TRBV9
CASSTGTTASGNTIYF,TGTGCCAGCAGCACCGGGACAACCGCATCTGGAAACACCATATATTTT,.,.,TRBJ1-3,TRBV7-9
CASSHSGWHTEAFF,TGTGCCAGTAGTCATTCAGGGTGGCACACTGAAGCTTTCTTT,.,.,TRBJ1-1,TRBV19
CASSQLDTEKLFF,TGTGCCAGCAGCCAACTGGACACCGAAAAACTGTTTTTT,.,.,TRBJ1-4,TRBV3-1/TRBV3-2
CASSQMSGAVGELNTEAFF,TGCGCCAGCAGCCAGATGTCTGGCGCTGTCGGGGAGTTGAACACTGAAGCTTTCTTT,.,.,TRBJ1-1,TRBV4-1
CASTIRLAGGVIEYNEQFF,TGTGCCAGCACCATAAGACTAGCGGGAGGGGTCATCGAGTACAATGAGCAGTTCTTC,.,.,TRBJ2-1,TRBV21-1
CATSADTEAFF,TGTGCCACCAGTGCCGACACTGAAGCTTTCTTT,.,once,TRBJ1-1,TRBV24-1
CASSTAGDLSNQPQHF,TGTGCCAGTAGTACCGCAGGGGACCTTAGCAATCAGCCCCAGCATTTT,.,.,TRBJ1-5,TRBV19
CASSFSIPNTDTQYF,TGCGCCAGCAGCTTTAGCATTCCGAACACAGATACGCAGTATTTT,.,.,TRBJ2-3,TRBV5-1
CAWRANTGELFF,TGTGCCTGGAGAGCCAACACCGGGGAGCTGTTTTTT,.,.,TRBJ2-2,TRBV30
CASRGTGITVAFF,TGTGCCAGCCGAGGGACAGGCATTACGGTGGCTTTCTTT,TRBD1,.,TRBJ1-1,TRBV2
CASSPRRGGRGPNEQFF,TGTGCCAGCTCACCAAGGAGAGGCGGGCGGGGCCCTAATGAGCAGTTCTTC,.,.,TRBJ2-1,TRBV18
CASSSNRAKETQYF,TGTGCCAGCAGCTCTAACAGGGCTAAAGAGACCCAGTACTTC,.,few,TRBJ2-5,TRBV7-2
CASSSGTGNTDTQYF,TGCGCCAGCAGTTCCGGGACAGGGAACACAGATACGCAGTATTTT,TRBD1,.,TRBJ2-3,TRBV5-1
CASSQDRDVGYGYTF,TGTGCCAGCTCACAAGACAGGGACGTCGGCTATGGCTACACCTTC,TRBD1,.,TRBJ1-2,TRBV18
CASRSPNTEAFF,TGTGCCAGCAGGTCTCCGAACACTGAAGCTTTCTTT,.,.,TRBJ1-1,TRBV28
CASSPGQGFYEQYF,TGTGCCAGCAGCCCGGGACAGGGTTTCTACGAGCAGTACTTC,TRBD1,.,TRBJ2-7,TRBV7-2
CASNMKGGNNSPLHF,TGTGCCAGTAATATGAAAGGGGGAAATAATTCACCCCTCCACTTT,.,.,TRBJ1-6,TRBV7-9
CASKVSSGQGNEQFF,TGTGCCAGCAAAGTGAGTTCGGGACAGGGCAATGAGCAGTTCTTC,TRBD1,.,TRBJ2-1,TRBV6-4
CASSPTSYREQFF,TGTGCCAGCAGTCCAACGTCCTACAGGGAGCAGTTCTTC,.,.,TRBJ2-1,TRBV12-3/TRBV12-4
CASSQDTRYYGYTF,TGCGCCAGCAGCCAAGATACCAGGTATTATGGCTACACCTTC,.,few,TRBJ1-2,TRBV4-3
CAWSVRRDRPQTQYF,TGTGCCTGGAGTGTACGGCGGGACAGGCCACAGACCCAGTACTTC,TRBD1,.,TRBJ2-5,TRBV30
CASSYGQGGQPQHF,TGTGCCAGCAGCTACGGACAGGGAGGACAGCCCCAGCATTTT,TRBD1,.,TRBJ1-5,TRBV11-2
CASSLLASGEQYF,TGTGCCAGCAGCTTACTAGCATCGGGCGAGCAGTACTTC,.,.,TRBJ2-7,TRBV7-9
CASTYDRDNQPQHF,TGTGCCAGTACCTATGACAGGGACAATCAGCCCCAGCATTTT,TRBD1,few,TRBJ1-5,TRBV19
CSVVRTGEYGDTQYF,TGCAGCGTTGTTCGGACAGGGGAATATGGAGATACGCAGTATTTT,TRBD1,.,TRBJ2-3,TRBV29-1
CASSQGSPGEQFF,TGTGCCAGCAGTCAGGGGTCCCCTGGGGAGCAGTTCTTC,.,.,TRBJ2-1,TRBV6-5
CASSWEFSGQETQYF,TGTGCCAGCAGCTGGGAGTTTTCGGGCCAGGAGACCCAGTACTTC,.,once,TRBJ2-5,TRBV5-6
CASSLGRIDTQYF,TGTGCCAGCAGTTTAGGGCGGATAGATACGCAGTATTTT,.,.,TRBJ2-3,TRBV12-3/TRBV12-4
CASSLGEAGQEAFF,TGCGCCAGCAGCTTGGGTGAGGCAGGACAGGAAGCTTTCTTT,.,.,TRBJ1-1,TRBV5-1
CASSYRGPGELFF,TGTGCCAGCAGTTATAGGGGGCCCGGGGAGCTGTTTTTT,TRBD1,once,TRBJ2-2,TRBV6-2/TRBV6-3
CASSPAGSGNTIYF,TGTGCCAGCAGCCCCGCAGGGTCCGGAAACACCATATATTTT,.,few,TRBJ1-3,TRBV9
CASSLLAGPDEQFF,TGCGCCAGCAGCTTACTAGCAGGCCCGGATGAGCAGTTCTTC,.,once,TRBJ2-1,TRBV5-1
CASIITENTEAFF,TGTGCCAGCATCATTACAGAGAACACTGAAGCTTTCTTT,.,.,TRBJ1-1,TRBV7-9
CASSAGGETQYF,TGTGCCAGCAGCGCCGGAGGGGAGACCCAGTACTTC,.,.,TRBJ2-5,TRBV9
CASSYVGGTNYEQYF,TGTGCCAGCAGTTACGTAGGGGGCACAAACTACGAGCAGTACTTC,TRBD1,.,TRBJ2-7,TRBV6-5
CAWNIFSGHEQYF,TGTGCCTGGAATATTTTTAGCGGGCACGAGCAGTACTTC,TRBD2,.,TRBJ2-7,TRBV30
CASSYRTGGTETQYF,TGTGCCAGCAGTTATAGGACAGGGGGGACGGAGACCCAGTACTTC,TRBD1,.,TRBJ2-5,TRBV6-6
CAWNVGLAENEQFF,TGTGCCTGGAACGTGGGACTAGCGGAAAATGAGCAGTTCTTC,TRBD2,.,TRBJ2-1,TRBV30
CASSPVGGTIYF,TGTGCCAGCAGCCCCGTAGGGGGCACCATATATTTT,.,.,TRBJ1-3,TRBV6-5
CASSAEGGGQGYEQYF,TGTGCCAGCAGTGCCGAGGGGGGGGGACAGGGCTACGAGCAGTACTTC,TRBD1,.,TRBJ2-7,TRBV28